This paragraph reports one T cell receptor beta chain. Its matching antigen is unknown. The treatment: about 20 received Ad26.COV2.S at low or high dose, single or two shots; a few received placebo; per-sample allocation not given. The samples date from day 63 after the first vaccine or placebo injection. The data were obtained in a study of Ad26.COV2.S vaccination and SARS-CoV-2 variants. Study summary: The donor participated in the COV1001 trial, in its Ad26.COV2.S arm. Recipients of Ad26.COV2.S got it intramuscularly, once or twice 56 days apart. Study observations and caveats: Vaccine recipients posted higher spike-specific TCR breadth than their placebo counterparts. Vaccine and placebo groups showed comparable non-spike TCR breadth.

Generated by immunoSEQ multiplex PCR, the TCRdb table keeps only in-frame clones and is missing some. Of hundreds of thousands of clones listed, roughly 89% are singletons. The material sequenced was peripheral blood, taken in a trial of Ad26.COV2.S vaccine versus placebo. This TCR was sampled from a person aged 18-65 years who received the Ad26.COV2.S COVID-19 vaccine or a placebo.

CDR3 nucleotide sequence: TGTGCCAGCAGCTCCGCACCGGGACAGCAAGAGACCCAGTACTTC. Translation: CASSSAPGQQETQYF. The V call is TRBV13, the J call TRBJ2-5; 7 bases are shared with TRBD1. The germline gives CDR1 PRHDT, CDR2 FYEKMQ (reference sequence). CDR3 length: 15 amino acids. The trim removed 4 bases at V and 2 bases at J, leaving 7 bases unmatched.